This is a list of T cell receptor beta chains from one sample in a study of radiotherapy plus CTLA-4 blockade in lung cancer. Produced via immunoSEQ multiplex PCR; TCRdb's table is partial and in-frame only. The sample lists approximately 65,000 clones, 60% to 80% occurring once. The sequencing used peripheral blood, collected from a patient treated with radiotherapy plus ipilimumab. All receptors derive from a human donor with non-small cell lung cancer who had a complete response to radiotherapy plus ipilimumab. The CDR3 runs from the conserved cysteine through the conserved F or W. D genes are given only for firm matches.

d_call: -
v_call: TRBV19
j_call: TRBJ1-5
cdr3_aa: CASSFRVMNSNQPQHF

d_call: -
v_call: TRBV10-3
j_call: TRBJ1-2
cdr3_aa: CAISEGDWYGYTF

d_call: TRBD1
v_call: TRBV19
j_call: TRBJ1-5
cdr3_aa: CASRTTGSDQPQHF

d_call: TRBD1
v_call: TRBV11-2
j_call: TRBJ1-1
cdr3_aa: CASSQGQLMSEAFF

d_call: TRBD2
v_call: TRBV4-3
j_call: TRBJ2-3
cdr3_aa: CASSQDRSGGADTQYF

d_call: TRBD1
v_call: TRBV30
j_call: TRBJ2-7
cdr3_aa: CAWDGQGLSYEQYF

d_call: -
v_call: TRBV18
j_call: TRBJ2-2
cdr3_aa: CASSPPSPGELFF

d_call: TRBD2
v_call: TRBV19
j_call: TRBJ2-1
cdr3_aa: CASSILAGVSNEQFF

d_call: TRBD1
v_call: TRBV18
j_call: TRBJ1-4
cdr3_aa: CASSIQTGPNEKLFF

d_call: -
v_call: TRBV23-1
j_call: TRBJ1-1
cdr3_aa: CASSPGGVNTEAFF

d_call: -
v_call: TRBV13
j_call: TRBJ1-3
cdr3_aa: CASSFKSSTGNTIYF

d_call: -
v_call: TRBV7-2
j_call: TRBJ2-1
cdr3_aa: CASSLQGTYNEQFF

d_call: -
v_call: TRBV5-1
j_call: TRBJ2-1
cdr3_aa: CASSFDSSSYNEQFF

d_call: -
v_call: TRBV6-5
j_call: TRBJ1-2
cdr3_aa: CASRGLGHGYTF

d_call: -
v_call: TRBV9
j_call: TRBJ2-6
cdr3_aa: CASSVAPSSGANVLTF

d_call: -
v_call: TRBV5-1
j_call: TRBJ2-4
cdr3_aa: CASSPGSGLGGNIQYF

d_call: TRBD2
v_call: TRBV7-9
j_call: TRBJ2-5
cdr3_aa: CASRPGGDPTTQYF

d_call: -
v_call: TRBV10-3
j_call: TRBJ1-1
cdr3_aa: CAIRDVGTEAFF

d_call: -
v_call: TRBV5-6
j_call: TRBJ1-6
cdr3_aa: CASSWEREGSPLHF

d_call: TRBD2
v_call: TRBV5-1
j_call: TRBJ2-3
cdr3_aa: CASSPGTSGSSTDTQYF

d_call: -
v_call: TRBV7-9
j_call: TRBJ2-3
cdr3_aa: CASSDTSTDTQYF

d_call: -
v_call: TRBV5-6
j_call: TRBJ2-1
cdr3_aa: CASSPPGSSVQFF

d_call: -
v_call: TRBV27
j_call: TRBJ1-1
cdr3_aa: CASSSYGGVTTEAFF

d_call: TRBD2
v_call: TRBV5-1
j_call: TRBJ2-1
cdr3_aa: CASSFTGTSNEQFF

d_call: TRBD1
v_call: TRBV30
j_call: TRBJ1-2
cdr3_aa: CAWSTGTGVAYGYTF

d_call: -
v_call: TRBV5-1
j_call: TRBJ2-2
cdr3_aa: CASSVGPLTGELFF

d_call: -
v_call: TRBV9
j_call: TRBJ1-6
cdr3_aa: CASSGGGPNSPLHF

d_call: -
v_call: TRBV7-9
j_call: TRBJ2-3
cdr3_aa: CASSLAVGSPTDTQYF

d_call: -
v_call: TRBV6-6
j_call: TRBJ1-5
cdr3_aa: CASSTGFSNQPQHF

d_call: TRBD2
v_call: TRBV5-1
j_call: TRBJ2-5
cdr3_aa: CASSRRGAWEETQYF

d_call: TRBD2
v_call: TRBV5-1
j_call: TRBJ2-1
cdr3_aa: CASSLNPSGGEQFF

d_call: TRBD1
v_call: TRBV27
j_call: TRBJ1-5
cdr3_aa: CASSATTGGFGNQPQHF

d_call: -
v_call: TRBV7-2
j_call: TRBJ2-2
cdr3_aa: CASTVRRSQNTGELFF

d_call: -
v_call: TRBV7-9
j_call: TRBJ1-2
cdr3_aa: CASSSTRGVGYTF

d_call: -
v_call: TRBV7-2
j_call: TRBJ2-7
cdr3_aa: CASSLGGQYSYEQYF

d_call: TRBD1
v_call: TRBV7-9
j_call: TRBJ2-3
cdr3_aa: CASSSSPGTGGSDTQYF

d_call: -
v_call: TRBV11-2
j_call: TRBJ2-7
cdr3_aa: CASSLRGSYEQYF

d_call: -
v_call: TRBV19
j_call: TRBJ1-1
cdr3_aa: CASSRGPDTEAFF

d_call: TRBD1
v_call: TRBV7-9
j_call: TRBJ1-2
cdr3_aa: CASSPGGYGYTF

d_call: -
v_call: TRBV25-1
j_call: TRBJ1-2
cdr3_aa: CASSEYGRGGNYGYTF

d_call: -
v_call: TRBV18
j_call: TRBJ1-1
cdr3_aa: CASSPEHPRSGTEAFF

d_call: -
v_call: TRBV7-2
j_call: TRBJ2-2
cdr3_aa: CASSLAGTGELFF

d_call: -
v_call: TRBV2
j_call: TRBJ2-3
cdr3_aa: CASSEMGVVDTQYF

d_call: -
v_call: TRBV29-1
j_call: TRBJ1-3
cdr3_aa: CSVDSGSSGNTIYF

d_call: TRBD1
v_call: TRBV19
j_call: TRBJ1-5
cdr3_aa: CASNPGTASNQPQHF

d_call: TRBD1
v_call: TRBV5-1
j_call: TRBJ1-1
cdr3_aa: CASSEGTGGAKNTEAFF

d_call: TRBD2
v_call: TRBV10-1
j_call: TRBJ2-3
cdr3_aa: CASSEALAGRTDTQYF

d_call: -
v_call: TRBV10-2
j_call: TRBJ2-5
cdr3_aa: CASSDRLGAQYF